Below are 31 T cell receptor beta chains sequenced from a single sample in a study of blood T cell repertoires in COVID-19. TCRdb keeps only in-frame clones here, not all; method: immunoSEQ multiplex PCR. The sample carries about 150,000 clones, 87% recorded once. The specimen was peripheral blood. All receptors derive from a man older than 75 with acute or convalescent COVID-19.

V and J are TRBV5-1 and TRBJ1-1; D possibly corresponds to TRBD1 (5 bases). With 4 bases removed from V and 4 bases from J, the gap between germline ends came to 20 bases. The CDR3 runs to 16 residues. The V gene's germline CDR1 is SGHRS and CDR2 YFSETQ. The DNA for the CDR3 is TGCGCCAGCAGCCCCGATGCTGCAGGGTTTCGCACTGAAGCTTTCTTT. The encoded protein is CASSPDAAGFRTEAFF.

The genes are TRBV11-2 and TRBJ2-7; 7 bases line up with TRBD2. The ends lost 5 bases at V and 2 bases at J; junction bases unmatched: 9. CDR3 length: 15 amino acids. Germline loops: CDR1 SGHAT, CDR2 FQNNGV. The CDR3: CASSPQRDAAYEQYF. CDR3 DNA: TGTGCCAGCAGCCCCCAGCGGGACGCAGCCTACGAGCAGTACTTC. The full variable domain, rest sourced from reference TRBV11-2 and TRBJ2-7, is EAGVAQSPRYKIIEKRQSVAFWCNPISGHATLYWYQQILGQGPKLLIQFQNNGVVDDSQLPKDRFSAERLKGVDSTLKIQPAKLEDSAVYLCASSPQRDAAYEQYFGPGTRLTVT.

This clone was seen once. V is TRBV7-9 and J is TRBJ1-4, with 9 bases matching TRBD1. Germline V gene sequence: CDR1 SEHNR, CDR2 FQNEAQ (reference sequence). The V segment lost 3 bases and the J segment 8 bases; nucleotides outside the gene matches: 7. CDR3 length: 15 amino acids. This chain's CDR3 is CASSFSGTGNEKLFF. CDR3 nucleotides: TGTGCCAGCAGCTTTTCCGGGACAGGGAACGAAAAACTGTTTTTT.

V is TRBV5-1 and J is TRBJ2-7, with 10 bases matching TRBD1. V lost 3 bases and J lost 5; bases outside the gene matches: 5. Germline lookup yields CDR1 SGHRS and CDR2 YFSETQ. This CDR3 is built from 14 residues. In DNA form, the CDR3 reads TGCGCCAGCAGCTCGGGACAGGGGACCCACGAGCAGTACTTC. This translates into CASSSGQGTHEQYF. Complete variable domain (other parts from reference TRBV5-1 and TRBJ2-7): KAGVTQTPRYLIKTRGQQVTLSCSPISGHRSVSWYQQTPGQGLQFLFEYFSETQRNKGNFPGRFSGRQFSNSRSEMNVSTLELGDSALYLCASSSGQGTHEQYFGPGTRLTVT.

The chain carries TRBV9 and TRBJ2-1; a possible D gene is TRBD2 (5 bases). CDR1 and CDR2 from the germline V gene are SGDLS and YYNGEE. This CDR3 spans 15 amino acids. V dropped 0 bases and J dropped 4 bases, with 11 bases sitting between them. The DNA for the CDR3 is TGTGCCAGCAGCGTAGGAGGAGGAAGTTACAATGAGCAGTTCTTC. It codes for CASSVGGGSYNEQFF.

This chain joins TRBV9 and TRBJ1-1, with a tentative D call TRBD1 (5 bases). This CDR3 is built from 14 residues. The germline CDR1 and CDR2 sequences are SGDLS and YYNGEE. V lost 0 bases, J lost 1 base, and 7 bases lay in between. For the CDR3, the DNA is TGTGCCAGCAGCGTAGTTAGGGGGAACACTGAAGCTTTCTTT. Its protein is CASSVVRGNTEAFF.

The rearrangement joins TRBV3-1 (or the pseudogene TRBV3-2) to TRBJ2-5; no definite D call. Trimming left V 0 bases short and J 4 bases short, with 15 bases between. The length of the CDR3 is 16 residues. The germline V gene has CDR1 LGHDT and CDR2 YNNKEL (reference sequence). The CDR3 is CASSQDQSSRGETQYF. The CDR3, as DNA: TGTGCCAGCAGCCAAGATCAAAGTTCCCGAGGAGAGACCCAGTACTTC.

The V and J genes are TRBV5-1 and TRBJ1-2; 7 nucleotides match TRBD1. V lost 7 bases and J lost 8; bases outside the gene matches: 23. The CDR3 contains 17 residues. Germline CDR1 and CDR2: SGHRS and YFSETQ. In DNA, the CDR3 is TGCGCCAGCCAACCTGGACAGGCGGACGCTCTTGCTTGGGGCTACACCTTC. Translated: CASQPGQADALAWGYTF.

This clone has only a few counts. V is TRBV28 and J is TRBJ2-7; D perhaps matches TRBD2 (6 bases). Trimming removed 6 bases at V and 6 bases at J, with 15 bases between. CDR3 size: 13 residues. The germline V gene has CDR1 MDHEN and CDR2 SYDVKM. The CDR3 coding sequence is TGTGCCAGCAGCGCCGGGTGGCGGGGCGAGCAGTACTTC. The encoded protein is CASSAGWRGEQYF.

This chain connects TRBV18 to TRBJ1-1, with D possibly matching TRBD1 (5 bases). From germline, CDR1 is KGHSH and CDR2 LQKENI. The CDR3 has 14 residues. V was trimmed by 3 bases and J by 1 base, leaving 9 bases between them. The CDR3 loop reads CASSPGGTNTEAFF. In DNA form, the CDR3 reads TGTGCCAGCTCACCGGGGGGTACGAACACTGAAGCTTTCTTT.

The V gene is TRBV24-1, the J gene TRBJ2-2; 8 positions agree with TRBD2. Unmatched junction bases numbered 4, after V lost 2 bases and J lost 6 bases. Germline CDR1 KGHDR, CDR2 SFDVKD. CDR3 size: 15 residues. CDR3 region: CATSDSGTRPGELFF. CDR3 DNA sequence: TGTGCCACCAGTGATTCCGGGACTAGACCCGGGGAGCTGTTTTTT.

The chain joins TRBV27 to TRBJ2-1; D remains unclear. The V gene's germline CDR1 is MNHEY and CDR2 SMNVEV (reference sequence). Trimming stripped 2 bases from V and 4 bases from J, with 6 bases between. There are 13 residues in the CDR3. The CDR3 spells CASSLLGYNEQFF. The CDR3 DNA is TGTGCCAGCAGTTTACTCGGGTACAATGAGCAGTTCTTC.

The V and J genes are TRBV9 and TRBJ2-1, with 8 bases fitting TRBD2. Germline loops: CDR1 SGDLS, CDR2 YYNGEE. This CDR3 comprises 15 residues. V lost 6 bases, J lost 8 bases, and 13 bases stayed unmatched. CDR3 sequence reads: CASNHGGAPEYEQFF. For the CDR3, the DNA is TGTGCCAGCAACCACGGGGGGGCCCCCGAGTATGAGCAGTTCTTC. The variable domain in full, completed from reference TRBV9 and TRBJ2-1, reads DSGVTQTPKHLITATGQRVTLRCSPRSGDLSVYWYQQSLDQGLQFLIQYYNGEERAKGNILERFSAQQFPDLHSELNLSSLELGDSALYFCASNHGGAPEYEQFFGPGTRLTVL.

The chain links TRBV10-3 to TRBJ2-2; TRBD1 aligns across 8 bases. The length of the CDR3 is 18 residues. In germline, CDR1 is ENHRY, CDR2 SYGVKD. With V trimmed by 3 bases and J by 3 bases, 12 bases remained unmatched. CDR3 bases: TGTGCCATCAGTGAAATTCCAACAGGGGGATCGGACACCGGGGAGCTGTTTTTT. It translates to CAISEIPTGGSDTGELFF.

CDR3 nucleotides: TGTGCCAGCAGTGCGGAGAGCTCCTACAATGAGCAGTTCTTC. Protein sequence: CASSAESSYNEQFF. The V and J genes are TRBV2 and TRBJ2-1; D unclear. Germline assignment: CDR1 SNHLY and CDR2 FYNNEI. This CDR3 contains 14 residues. V was pared by 4 bases and J by 0 bases, with 7 bases between.

The chain couples TRBV5-1 to TRBJ1-4, with TRBD1 identical over 9 bases. V trimming: 4 bases; J trimming: 7 bases; junction bases outside the gene matches: 8. CDR1 SGHRS and CDR2 YFSETQ come from the germline V gene. The CDR3 consists of 15 residues. The CDR3 bases are TGCGCCAGCAGCGCACAGACAGGGGGTATTGAAAAACTGTTTTTT. Translating it yields CASSAQTGGIEKLFF.

V usage is TRBV7-2 and J usage is TRBJ2-1, with 9 bases matching TRBD2. The CDR3 has 15 amino acids. After removal of 5 bases from V and 6 bases from J, the junction contained 8 bases not matched to a gene. The V gene's germline CDR1 is SGHTA and CDR2 FQGNSA. This chain's CDR3 is CASSVSSGVGNEQFF. DNA of the CDR3: TGTGCCAGCAGCGTTTCTAGCGGGGTTGGCAATGAGCAGTTCTTC.

The rearrangement joins TRBV6-5 to TRBJ1-5; 7 positions agree with TRBD1. Germline assignment: CDR1 MNHEY and CDR2 SVGAGI. V was pared by 7 bases and J by 4 bases, with 7 bases of the junction left unmatched. The CDR3 spans 14 residues. The CDR3 DNA sequence: TGTGCCAGCACCGTGACAGGGAATAATCAGCCCCAGCATTTT. It is translated as CASTVTGNNQPQHF.

The V gene is TRBV2, the J gene TRBJ1-5; 7 bases are a match to TRBD1. This CDR3 region has 15 residues. The V gene's germline CDR1 is SNHLY and CDR2 FYNNEI. V was pared by 5 bases and J by 6 bases, with 10 bases of the junction left unmatched. As DNA, the CDR3 is TGTGCCAGCAGTACCGATGGAGCAGGGGGTCAGCCCCAGCATTTT. Amino acid sequence: CASSTDGAGGQPQHF.

This chain connects TRBV7-2 to TRBJ2-2; no definite D call. V was clipped by 1 base and J by 4 bases, with 4 bases between them. Germline V gene lookup returns CDR1 SGHTA and CDR2 FQGNSA. The CDR3 runs 13 residues. In nucleotides, the CDR3 is TGTGCCAGCAGCTTAGTCTCCACCGGGGAGCTGTTTTTT. Translating gives CASSLVSTGELFF.

The gene calls are TRBV2 and TRBJ2-4; D is possibly TRBD1 (5 bases). Germline CDR1 is SNHLY and CDR2 is FYNNEI. V lost 10 bases and J lost 0, with 22 bases in between. The CDR3 loop spans 17 amino acids. The CDR3 protein is CATTPHPTELAKNIQYF. CDR3 nucleotide sequence: TGTGCCACCACTCCTCATCCGACAGAGTTAGCCAAAAACATTCAGTACTTC.

The chain recombines TRBV2 with TRBJ2-1; perhaps TRBD2 as D (5 bases). This CDR3 comprises 14 residues. V dropped 0 bases and J dropped 9 bases, with 12 bases sitting between them. The germline gives CDR1 SNHLY, CDR2 FYNNEI. The CDR3: CASSEALRGGEQFF. CDR3 nucleotides: TGTGCCAGCAGTGAAGCGCTCCGGGGTGGTGAGCAGTTCTTC.

The genes are TRBV28 and TRBJ1-6, with a weak D call TRBD1 (6 bases). Trimming left V 5 bases short and J 10 bases short, with 9 bases between. Germline V gene lookup returns CDR1 MDHEN and CDR2 SYDVKM. The CDR3 totals 12 residues. CDR3 amino acids: CASSPGDSPLHF. Written as DNA, the CDR3 is TGTGCCAGCAGTCCAGGGGACTCACCCCTCCACTTT.

The CDR3 here is CASSLFQGPSSNEKLFF. In nucleotides, the CDR3 is TGTGCCAGCAGCTTATTCCAGGGGCCAAGCTCTAATGAAAAACTGTTTTTT. V and J are TRBV7-8 and TRBJ1-4, with a tentative D call TRBD1 (6 bases). The CDR3 runs to 17 residues. Germline values: CDR1 SGHVS, CDR2 FQNEAQ. V shed 2 bases and J shed 3 bases, with 16 bases lying between them. The variable domain in full, with the rest retrieved from reference TRBV7-8 and TRBJ1-4, is GAGVSQSPRYKVAKRGQDVALRCDPISGHVSLFWYQQALGQGPEFLTYFQNEAQLDKSGLPSDRFFAERPEGSVSTLKIQRTQQEDSAVYLCASSLFQGPSSNEKLFFGSGTQLSVL.

V gene TRBV25-1 combines with J gene TRBJ1-6; D unresolved. V lost 3 bases to trimming and J lost 0 bases, with 6 bases between them. Germline V CDR1 and CDR2: MGHDK, SYGVNS. CDR3 length: 15 amino acids. The DNA of the CDR3 is TGTGCCAGCAGTGAGGTTAGCTCCTATAATTCACCCCTCCACTTT. Translated, it gives CASSEVSSYNSPLHF.

This rearrangement joins TRBV5-1 to TRBJ1-6; D is perhaps TRBD1 (5 bases). V lost 0 bases, J lost 10 bases, and 17 bases lay in between. Germline CDR1 SGHRS, CDR2 YFSETQ. The CDR3 totals 16 residues. CDR3 protein: CASSLEVRAGTSPLHF. CDR3 sequence (DNA): TGCGCCAGCAGCTTGGAGGTTCGAGCGGGGACCTCACCCCTCCACTTT.

J is TRBJ1-2 and V is TRBV5-1; 11 nucleotides match TRBD1. Germline values: CDR1 SGHRS, CDR2 YFSETQ. The V segment lost 5 bases and the J segment 7 bases; nucleotides outside the gene matches: 10. The CDR3 totals 15 residues. The CDR3 sequence: CASSFGTGGKAGYTF. CDR3 DNA: TGCGCCAGCAGTTTTGGGACAGGGGGTAAGGCTGGCTACACCTTC.

The chain combines TRBV5-6 with TRBJ2-7; the match to TRBD1 covers 10 bases. J lost 2 bases, V lost 4 bases, and 3 bases had no gene match. The germline V gene has CDR1 SGHDT and CDR2 YYEEEE. This CDR3 spans 14 amino acids. The CDR3: CASSLGTGAYEQYF. CDR3 in DNA: TGTGCCAGCAGCCTCGGGACAGGGGCCTACGAGCAGTACTTC.

CDR3 DNA sequence: TGTGCCACCAGTGCGGGAGGGGTTGCTGAAGCTTTCTTT. Amino acid sequence: CATSAGGVAEAFF. This chain links TRBV24-1 with TRBJ1-1; D possibly corresponds to TRBD1 (5 bases). Germline V lookup: CDR1 KGHDR, CDR2 SFDVKD. The CDR3 contains 13 residues. V lost 5 bases, J lost 6 bases, and 12 bases lay in between.

The rearrangement links TRBV27 to TRBJ2-5; D is possibly TRBD2 (5 bases). The V and J ends lost 4 bases and 4 bases respectively, with 19 bases between them. Germline loops: CDR1 MNHEY, CDR2 SMNVEV (reference sequence). This CDR3 contains 16 residues. The CDR3 is CASSSFSMVRGETQYF. CDR3 coding DNA: TGTGCCAGCAGTTCGTTTAGCATGGTCCGGGGAGAGACCCAGTACTTC.

This chain joins TRBV7-9 and TRBJ1-6; D perhaps matches TRBD1 (5 bases). Germline CDR1 SEHNR, CDR2 FQNEAQ (reference sequence). V was trimmed by 4 bases and J by 9 bases, leaving 10 bases between them. This CDR3 is 13 amino acids long. CDR3 nucleotides: TGTGCCAGCAGCTACGGACAAAGTTCACCCCTCCACTTT. Residues: CASSYGQSSPLHF.